This T cell receptor beta chain is from a study of T cell changes during pregnancy in multiple sclerosis. The table came from immunoSEQ multiplex PCR; TCRdb's copy has only in-frame clones and leaves some out. The repertoire includes 85,000 to 130,000 clones, 90% to 95% of them detected once, and around 0.96% sits in the top ten. Losses at the gene ends were 6 bases for V and 5 bases for J; bases not matched to a gene: 6. Germline V lookup: CDR1 GTSNPN, CDR2 SVGIG (reference sequence). The CDR3 spans 12 residues. The rearrangement joins TRBV30 to TRBJ2-5, with TRBD1 matching 7 bases. The receptor comes from a female donor with multiple sclerosis, enrolled in a pregnancy study. This specimen was peripheral blood, taken before pregnancy. The CDR3 spells CACYGQVETQYF. CDR3 DNA: TGTGCCTGTTACGGACAGGTGGAGACCCAGTACTTC.